This T cell receptor beta chain was identified in a study of cytomegalovirus exposure and HLA in healthy donors. Study-level background: The same platform as the approximately 670 first-cohort repertoires was used for the 120 validation repertoires, a later analysis reported. The study's findings and limits: In vitro assays verified that a few CMV-associated chains recognized CMV antigens specifically.

This clone occurred once. Its target is not known. Measured with immunoSEQ multiplex PCR; TCRdb has only the in-frame clones, and not every one. In the table there are more than 110,000 clones, around 90% of which are singletons. The clonotype was recovered from a woman aged 18 to 35 in good health and CMV-seropositive. The material sequenced was PBMCs.

CDR3 protein: CASSGGQGSSYNEQFF. The CDR3 nucleotides are TGTGCCAGCAGTGGGGGACAGGGCAGCTCCTACAATGAGCAGTTCTTC. The chain carries TRBV25-1 and TRBJ2-1, with 9 bases lining up with TRBD1. Losses at the gene ends were 4 bases for V and 0 bases for J; bases not matched to a gene: 4. Germline V gene sequence: CDR1 MGHDK, CDR2 SYGVNS. CDR3 length: 16 amino acids.